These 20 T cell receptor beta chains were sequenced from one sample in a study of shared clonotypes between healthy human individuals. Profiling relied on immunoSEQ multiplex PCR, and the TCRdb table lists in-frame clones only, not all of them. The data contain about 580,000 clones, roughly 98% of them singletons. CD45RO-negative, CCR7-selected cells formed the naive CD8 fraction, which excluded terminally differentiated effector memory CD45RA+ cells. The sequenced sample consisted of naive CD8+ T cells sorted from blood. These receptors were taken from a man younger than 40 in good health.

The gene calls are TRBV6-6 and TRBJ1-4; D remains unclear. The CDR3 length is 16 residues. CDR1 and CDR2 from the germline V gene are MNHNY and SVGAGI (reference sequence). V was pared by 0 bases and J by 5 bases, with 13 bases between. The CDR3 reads CASSYSIDPRNEKLFF. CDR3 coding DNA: TGTGCCAGCAGTTACTCGATTGACCCGAGAAATGAAAAACTGTTTTTT.

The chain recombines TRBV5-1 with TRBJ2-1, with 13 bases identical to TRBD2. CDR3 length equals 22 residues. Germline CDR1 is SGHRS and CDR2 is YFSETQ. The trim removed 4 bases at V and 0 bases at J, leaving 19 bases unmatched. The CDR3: CASSKTSSGTSGIGASYNEQFF. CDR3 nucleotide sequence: TGCGCCAGCAGCAAGACTTCTTCCGGGACTAGCGGGATTGGAGCCTCCTACAATGAGCAGTTCTTC. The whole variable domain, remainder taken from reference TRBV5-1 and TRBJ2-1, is KAGVTQTPRYLIKTRGQQVTLSCSPISGHRSVSWYQQTPGQGLQFLFEYFSETQRNKGNFPGRFSGRQFSNSRSEMNVSTLELGDSALYLCASSKTSSGTSGIGASYNEQFFGPGTRLTVL.

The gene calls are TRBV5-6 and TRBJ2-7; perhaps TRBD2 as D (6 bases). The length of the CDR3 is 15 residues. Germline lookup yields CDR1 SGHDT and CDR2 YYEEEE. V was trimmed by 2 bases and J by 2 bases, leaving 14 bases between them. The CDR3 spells CASSFWRVRTYEQYF. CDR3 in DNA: TGTGCCAGCAGCTTCTGGAGGGTTAGGACCTACGAGCAGTACTTC. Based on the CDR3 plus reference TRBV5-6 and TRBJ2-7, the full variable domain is DAGVTQSPTHLIKTRGQQVTLRCSPKSGHDTVSWYQQALGQGPQFIFQYYEEEERQRGNFPDRFSGHQFPNYSSELNVNALLLGDSALYLCASSFWRVRTYEQYFGPGTRLTVT.

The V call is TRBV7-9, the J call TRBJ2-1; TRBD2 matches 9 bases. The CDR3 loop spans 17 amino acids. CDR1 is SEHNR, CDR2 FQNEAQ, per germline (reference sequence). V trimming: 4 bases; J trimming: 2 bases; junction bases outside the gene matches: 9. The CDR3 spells CASSSRGSGSTYNEQFF. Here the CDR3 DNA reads TGTGCCAGCAGCTCCCGGGGTAGCGGGAGCACCTACAATGAGCAGTTCTTC.

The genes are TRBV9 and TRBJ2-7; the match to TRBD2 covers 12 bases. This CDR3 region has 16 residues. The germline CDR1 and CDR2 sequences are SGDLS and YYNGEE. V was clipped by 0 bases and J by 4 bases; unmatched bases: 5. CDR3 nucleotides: TGTGCCAGCAGCGTAGGGCTAGCGGGAGGGATTTACGAGCAGTACTTC. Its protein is CASSVGLAGGIYEQYF.

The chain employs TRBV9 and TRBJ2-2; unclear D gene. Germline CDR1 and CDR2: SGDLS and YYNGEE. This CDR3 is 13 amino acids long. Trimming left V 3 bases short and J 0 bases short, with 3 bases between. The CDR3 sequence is CASSDSNTGELFF. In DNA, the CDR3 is TGTGCCAGCAGCGATTCGAACACCGGGGAGCTGTTTTTT.

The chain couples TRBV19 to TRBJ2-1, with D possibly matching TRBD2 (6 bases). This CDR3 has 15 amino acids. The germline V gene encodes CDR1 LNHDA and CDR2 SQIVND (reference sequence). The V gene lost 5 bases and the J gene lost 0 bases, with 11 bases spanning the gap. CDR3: CASSSGLSSYNEQFF. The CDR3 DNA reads TGTGCCAGTAGTTCGGGACTTTCCTCCTACAATGAGCAGTTCTTC.

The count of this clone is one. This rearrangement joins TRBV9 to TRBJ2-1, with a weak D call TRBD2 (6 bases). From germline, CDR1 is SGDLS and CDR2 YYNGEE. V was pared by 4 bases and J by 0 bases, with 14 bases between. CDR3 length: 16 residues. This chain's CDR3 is CASSLRGGVSYNEQFF. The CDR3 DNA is TGTGCCAGCAGCCTAAGGGGAGGAGTCTCCTACAATGAGCAGTTCTTC.

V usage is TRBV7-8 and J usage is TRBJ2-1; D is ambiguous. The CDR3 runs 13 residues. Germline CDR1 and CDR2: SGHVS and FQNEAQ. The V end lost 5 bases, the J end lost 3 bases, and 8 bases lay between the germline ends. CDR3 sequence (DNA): TGTGCCAGCAGCAACACCAACTACAATGAGCAGTTCTTC. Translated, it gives CASSNTNYNEQFF. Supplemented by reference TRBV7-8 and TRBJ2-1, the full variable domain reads GAGVSQSPRYKVAKRGQDVALRCDPISGHVSLFWYQQALGQGPEFLTYFQNEAQLDKSGLPSDRFFAERPEGSVSTLKIQRTQQEDSAVYLCASSNTNYNEQFFGPGTRLTVL.

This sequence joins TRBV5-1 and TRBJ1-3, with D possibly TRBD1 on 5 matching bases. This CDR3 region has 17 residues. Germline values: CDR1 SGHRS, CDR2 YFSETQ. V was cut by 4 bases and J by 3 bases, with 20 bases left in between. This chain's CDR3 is CASSPGSTDYHGNTIYF. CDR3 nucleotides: TGCGCCAGCAGCCCCGGATCGACAGACTACCATGGAAACACCATATATTTT.

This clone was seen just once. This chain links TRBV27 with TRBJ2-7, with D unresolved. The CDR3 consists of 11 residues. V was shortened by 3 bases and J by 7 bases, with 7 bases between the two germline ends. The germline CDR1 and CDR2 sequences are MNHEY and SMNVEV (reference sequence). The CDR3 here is CASSLGEEQYF. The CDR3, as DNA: TGTGCCAGCAGTTTGGGCGAAGAGCAGTACTTC.

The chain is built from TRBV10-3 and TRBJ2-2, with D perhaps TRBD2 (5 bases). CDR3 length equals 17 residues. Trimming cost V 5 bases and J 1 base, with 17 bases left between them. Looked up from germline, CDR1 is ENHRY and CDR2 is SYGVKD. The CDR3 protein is CAISTHPTEVNTGELFF. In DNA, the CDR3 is TGTGCCATCAGTACTCACCCCACGGAGGTGAACACCGGGGAGCTGTTTTTT.

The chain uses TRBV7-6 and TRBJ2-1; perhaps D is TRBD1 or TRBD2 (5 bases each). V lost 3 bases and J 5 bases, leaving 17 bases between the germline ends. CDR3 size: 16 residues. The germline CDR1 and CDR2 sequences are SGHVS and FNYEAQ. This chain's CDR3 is CASSLERQGLNNEQFF. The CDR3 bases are TGTGCCAGCAGCTTGGAGCGGCAGGGCCTCAACAATGAGCAGTTCTTC.

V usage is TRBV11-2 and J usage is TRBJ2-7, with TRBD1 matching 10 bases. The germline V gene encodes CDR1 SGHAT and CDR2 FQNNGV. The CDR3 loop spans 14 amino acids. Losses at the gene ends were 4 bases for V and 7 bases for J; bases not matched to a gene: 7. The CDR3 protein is CASSSLDRGPEQYF. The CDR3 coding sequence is TGTGCCAGCAGCTCTTTAGACAGGGGGCCTGAGCAGTACTTC.

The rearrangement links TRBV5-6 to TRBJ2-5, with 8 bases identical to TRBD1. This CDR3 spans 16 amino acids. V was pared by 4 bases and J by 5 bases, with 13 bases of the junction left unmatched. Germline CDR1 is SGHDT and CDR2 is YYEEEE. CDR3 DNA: TGTGCCAGCAGCGTGGTGACAGGGGAGATGACGGAGACCCAGTACTTC. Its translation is CASSVVTGEMTETQYF.

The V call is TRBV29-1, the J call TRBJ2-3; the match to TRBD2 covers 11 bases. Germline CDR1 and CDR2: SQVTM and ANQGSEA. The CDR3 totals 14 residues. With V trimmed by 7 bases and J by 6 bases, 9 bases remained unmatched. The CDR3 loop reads CSALGLAEGDTQYF. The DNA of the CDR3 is TGCAGCGCCCTGGGACTAGCGGAGGGGGATACGCAGTATTTT.

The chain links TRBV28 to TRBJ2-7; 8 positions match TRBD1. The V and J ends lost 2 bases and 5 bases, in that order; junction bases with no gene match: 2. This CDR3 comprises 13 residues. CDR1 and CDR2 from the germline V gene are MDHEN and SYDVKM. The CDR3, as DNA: TGTGCCAGCAGTTTAACGACAGGGGACGAGCAGTACTTC. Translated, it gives CASSLTTGDEQYF.

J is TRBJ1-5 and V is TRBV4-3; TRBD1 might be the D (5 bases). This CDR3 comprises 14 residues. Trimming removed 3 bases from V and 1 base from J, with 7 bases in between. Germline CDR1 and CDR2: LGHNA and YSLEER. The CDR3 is CASSQGRSNQPQHF. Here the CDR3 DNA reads TGCGCCAGCAGCCAGGGACGGAGCAATCAGCCCCAGCATTTT.

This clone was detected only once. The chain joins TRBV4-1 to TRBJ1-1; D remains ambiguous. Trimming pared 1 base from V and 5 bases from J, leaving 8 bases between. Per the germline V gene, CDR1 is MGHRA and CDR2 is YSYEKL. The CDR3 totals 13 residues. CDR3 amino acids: CASSQVSGTEAFF. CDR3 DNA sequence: TGCGCCAGCAGCCAAGTCTCAGGAACTGAAGCTTTCTTT.

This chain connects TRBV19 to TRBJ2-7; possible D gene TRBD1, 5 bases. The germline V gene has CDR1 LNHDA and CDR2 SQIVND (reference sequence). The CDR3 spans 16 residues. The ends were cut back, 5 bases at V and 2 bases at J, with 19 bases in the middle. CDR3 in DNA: TGTGCCAGTAGTGGATGGGGCGGAAGATCCCCCTACGAGCAGTACTTC. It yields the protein CASSGWGGRSPYEQYF.